The 17 T cell receptor beta chains reported below all come from one sample, sequenced in a study of regulatory and conventional T cells in breast cancer. MiXCR, run by TCRdb on the PCR reads, gives a single entry per CDR3 protein. This sample has roughly 15,000 distinct CDR3 sequences, with around a third found just once. The specimen sequenced was conventional T cells from blood. The source of these receptors is a female donor in good health.

The chain combines TRBV3-1 with TRBJ1-2; a possible D gene is TRBD1 (6 bases). Per the germline V gene, CDR1 is LGHDT and CDR2 is YNNKEL (reference sequence). Trimming pared 1 base from V and 8 bases from J, leaving 14 bases between. This CDR3 is 14 amino acids long. DNA for the CDR3: TGTGCCAGCAGCCAAGGAAGGACAGTTCGCGGCTACACCTTC. Translating it yields CASSQGRTVRGYTF.

The table lists this clonotype with a count of one. This chain joins TRBV5-1 and TRBJ1-1; 7 nucleotides line up with TRBD1. Germline CDR1 SGHRS, CDR2 YFSETQ. With 4 bases clipped from V and 4 bases from J, the junction kept 7 bases outside the gene matches. The CDR3 is 14 residues long. Here the CDR3 DNA reads TGCGCCAGCAGCCAAGGGGGCTCGGGCACTGAAGCTTTCTTT. Protein: CASSQGGSGTEAFF.

This chain links TRBV27 with TRBJ2-1, with 15 bases matching TRBD2. CDR3 size: 18 residues. Germline V gives CDR1 MNHEY, CDR2 SMNVEV (reference sequence). J was trimmed by 6 bases and V by 0 bases; bases with no gene match: 6. This CDR3 is CASSLSGTSGRPRNEQFF. The DNA for the CDR3 is TGTGCCAGCAGTTTATCGGGGACTAGCGGGAGGCCTCGCAATGAGCAGTTCTTC.

Concerning this clonotype: Because the CDR3 is missing its conserved closing phenylalanine or tryptophan, this is likely a read error. This chain joins TRBV11-2 and TRBJ2-2; 8 bases fit TRBD2. With V trimmed by 3 bases and J by 5 bases, 11 bases remained unmatched. The V gene's germline CDR1 is SGHAT and CDR2 FQNNGV. The CDR3 is made up of 17 amino acids. CDR3 region: CASSFRGGRELTGELFY. Here the CDR3 DNA reads TGTGCCAGCAGCTTCCGGGGGGGCAGGGAGTTAACCGGGGAGCTGTTTTAT.

The chain recombines TRBV6-2 or TRBV6-3 with TRBJ2-2; 10 bases are shared with TRBD1. V lost 1 base to trimming and J lost 7 bases; unmatched junction nucleotides: 6. Looked up from germline, CDR1 is MNHEY and CDR2 is SVGEGT. This CDR3 contains 16 residues. CDR3 nucleotides: TGTGCCAGCAGTTACTACGACAGGGGGCGAGGCGGGGAGCTGTTTTTT. It encodes CASSYYDRGRGGELFF.

This clonotype was picked up a small number of times. The chain is built from TRBV7-9 and TRBJ2-3; the D is unclear. Germline V gives CDR1 SEHNR, CDR2 FQNEAQ (reference sequence). The CDR3 has 14 amino acids. Trimming removed 1 base from V and 6 bases from J, with 11 bases in between. The CDR3 nucleotides are TGTGCCAGCAGCTTAGGGGCAGTGAAGGATACGCAGTATTTT. This codes for CASSLGAVKDTQYF.

V and J are TRBV6-5 and TRBJ2-7, with TRBD1 matching 11 bases. J gave up 4 bases and V 5 bases, and 10 bases lay outside the gene matches. The CDR3 loop spans 16 amino acids. Germline-derived CDR1 and CDR2 are MNHEY and SVGAGI. The CDR3 DNA follows: TGTGCCAGCAGTAGGAAGGGACAGGGGGTCCCATACGAGCAGTACTTC. Protein sequence: CASSRKGQGVPYEQYF.

V usage is TRBV20-1 and J usage is TRBJ2-1, with 9 nucleotides matching TRBD2. The CDR3 totals 17 residues. V shed 6 bases, J shed 0 bases, and the junction held 12 bases outside the gene matches. In germline, CDR1 is DFQATT, CDR2 SNEGSKA (reference sequence). Here the CDR3 reads CSADAVGGRASYNEQFF. The CDR3 DNA reads as TGCAGTGCAGATGCCGTAGGCGGGAGGGCCTCCTACAATGAGCAGTTCTTC.

This chain uses TRBV20-1 with TRBJ1-2; TRBD1 is a possible D gene (5 bases). The CDR3 loop spans 15 amino acids. Germline assignment: CDR1 DFQATT and CDR2 SNEGSKA (reference sequence). The V end was cut by 6 bases, the J end by 4 bases, with 21 bases between. The CDR3 is CSADERGGTSYGYTF. The DNA for the CDR3 is TGCAGTGCAGACGAAAGAGGTGGGACGAGCTATGGCTACACCTTC.

This clonotype was seen more than once but under ten times. V gene TRBV5-1 combines with J gene TRBJ2-3; 8 positions agree with TRBD2. Trimming took 0 bases from V and 5 from J; bases not matched to a gene: 5. The CDR3 totals 15 residues. Germline lookup yields CDR1 SGHRS and CDR2 YFSETQ. The CDR3 bases are TGCGCCAGCAGCTTGGAAGCAGCGGGAGAAGATACGCAGTATTTT. Residues: CASSLEAAGEDTQYF.

This clonotype was counted only a few times. This chain joins TRBV28 and TRBJ2-3; D is possibly TRBD1 or TRBD2 (6 bases each). The CDR3 contains 15 residues. The ends were cut back, 2 bases at V and 1 base at J, with 10 bases in the middle. The germline gives CDR1 MDHEN, CDR2 SYDVKM. The CDR3 here is CASSLRGAGTDTQYF. CDR3 coding DNA: TGTGCCAGCAGTTTAAGGGGGGCTGGCACAGATACGCAGTATTTT.

The table lists this clonotype with many counts. V is TRBV20-1 and J is TRBJ1-5; tentative D call: TRBD1 (6 bases). With 6 bases removed from V and 5 bases from J, the gap between germline ends came to 11 bases. Germline loops: CDR1 DFQATT, CDR2 SNEGSKA (reference sequence). The CDR3 covers 12 residues. The chain's CDR3 is CSAKGGDQPQHF. For the CDR3, the DNA is TGCAGTGCGAAGGGGGGAGATCAGCCCCAGCATTTT.

About this clonotype: At one boundary the junction diverges from the germline segment, which might be a read error. The genes are TRBV4-3 and TRBJ2-1, with D perhaps TRBD2 (5 bases). The germline V gene has CDR1 LGHNA and CDR2 YSLEER. The CDR3 length is 16 residues. The CDR3 region is CASSQDGRVNYNEQFF. CDR3 sequence (DNA): TGCGCCAGCAGCCAAGATGGGAGAGTGAACTACAATGAGCAGTTTTTC.

The genes are TRBV19 and TRBJ1-2; unclear D gene. Germline CDR1 is LNHDA and CDR2 is SQIVND (reference sequence). The CDR3 extends over 15 amino acids. V was clipped by 1 base and J by 0 bases, with 9 bases between them. The chain's CDR3 is CASSIVPGANYGYTF. In DNA, the CDR3 is TGTGCCAGTAGTATAGTTCCGGGAGCTAACTATGGCTACACCTTC.

This clonotype was seen more than once but under ten times. This chain uses TRBV6-1 with TRBJ1-3; possibly TRBD1 for D (5 bases). V was trimmed by 4 bases and J by 2 bases, leaving 9 bases between them. The germline gives CDR1 MNHNS, CDR2 SASEGT. This CDR3 is built from 14 residues. In nucleotides, the CDR3 is TGTGCCAGCAGTGGGGGCCAAGCTGGAAACACCATATATTTT. As protein: CASSGGQAGNTIYF.

This clonotype was observed a handful of times. The rearrangement joins TRBV20-1 to TRBJ1-2, with a possible D match to TRBD1 (5 bases). Trimming took 5 bases from V and 7 from J, leaving 23 bases between them. From germline, CDR1 is DFQATT and CDR2 SNEGSKA (reference sequence). The CDR3 is 15 residues long. As DNA, the CDR3 is TGCAGTGCTTTCCCCAATCCGGGGGGAGGCCGTGGCTACACCTTC. Amino acid sequence: CSAFPNPGGGRGYTF.

In its sample, this clonotype ranks as medium-sized (0.01 to 0.1%). V gene TRBV12-3 or TRBV12-4 combines with J gene TRBJ2-3; D gene uncertain. This CDR3 has 19 amino acids. Trimming cost V 1 base and J 0 bases, with 20 bases left between them. As DNA, the CDR3 is TGTGCCAGCAGTTTAGGGGCTGCCAGTACCTTACCTAGCACAGATACGCAGTATTTT. Its protein product is CASSLGAASTLPSTDTQYF.